The subject of this entry is one TCR beta chain. The antigen is not known. The source of the sample is a study of T cell responses to AZD1222 COVID-19 vaccine. Study-wide points: Repertoire sampling was restricted to post-peak T cell response timepoints. The donors showed a predominance of white British ancestry and of females, with possible underestimation of clonal diversity. Vaccination with two AZD1222 doses was followed by a rise in Spike-specific TCR breadth and depth. In the spike-specific TCR repertoire, nearly half reportedly target unmutated variant regions.

Assay: immunoSEQ multiplex PCR; the TCRdb copy retains only in-frame clones and omits some. The sample lists about 130,000 clones, 93% occurring once. Trimming took off 7 bases at V and 2 bases at J, with 13 bases between the two ends. Looked up from germline, CDR1 is SGHNT and CDR2 is YYREEE (reference sequence). The CDR3 is 13 amino acids. The input for sequencing was peripheral blood, taken on day 0 of AZD1222 vaccination. The chain combines TRBV5-4 with TRBJ2-7, with D perhaps matching TRBD2 (6 bases). The TCR comes from an adult in good health. The CDR3 spells CASGTAGPYEQYF. In DNA, the CDR3 is TGTGCCAGCGGAACGGCGGGACCCTACGAGCAGTACTTC.